Listed below are T cell receptor beta chains from one sample, sequenced in a study of blood T cell repertoires in COVID-19. Some clones are missing from TCRdb's copy, which holds only in-frame ones; the method was immunoSEQ multiplex PCR. The table lists approximately 360,000 clones, 70% to 90% of them singletons. The source material was peripheral blood. These receptors all come from a man in his forties with acute or convalescent COVID-19. Each CDR3 is given with its conserved first and last residue. The D gene is left open where the match is weak. Clone size appears in some rows only: once, few, many, or a class for an expanded clone.

TRBJ2-2,NA,NA,TRBV7-2,TGTGCCAGCAGCTGGCAACCCTCCCCCGGGGAGCTGTTTTTT,CASSWQPSPGELFF
TRBJ2-7,TRBD2,NA,TRBV4-1,TGCGCCAGCAGATTATACCCCACTAGCGGATCCTACGAGCAGTACTTC,CASRLYPTSGSYEQYF
TRBJ1-2,TRBD1,NA,TRBV6-1,TGTGCCAGCAGTGACCCAGGGGGACCTAACTATGGCTACACCTTC,CASSDPGGPNYGYTF
TRBJ2-5,TRBD1,NA,TRBV7-2,TGTGCCAGCAGCCCCGCCTCGGGACAGGGGAACTTC,CASSPASGQGNF
TRBJ2-7,TRBD2,NA,TRBV10-3,TGTGCCATCAAACTAGCGGGAGGGCCCTACGAGCAGTACTTC,CAIKLAGGPYEQYF
TRBJ1-2,NA,NA,TRBV15,TGTGCCACCAGCAGAGATCAGGGCAGATACTATGGCTACACCTTC,CATSRDQGRYYGYTF
TRBJ2-6,NA,NA,TRBV4-1,TGCGCCAGCAGCTCCCAGGGGACGTCTGGGGCCAACGTCCTGACTTTC,CASSSQGTSGANVLTF
TRBJ2-5,TRBD1,NA,TRBV5-1,TGCGCCAGCAGCTTCGGCCAGGGGGTTTTTGAGACCCAGTACTTC,CASSFGQGVFETQYF
TRBJ1-2,NA,NA,TRBV5-6,TGTGCCAGCAGCGAGAGCCCTGACACTCCCAATGGCTACACCTTC,CASSESPDTPNGYTF
TRBJ2-3,NA,once,TRBV10-1,TGCGCCAGCAGTGAGAGCCTCTCGAGCACAGATACGCAGTATTTT,CASSESLSSTDTQYF
TRBJ2-3,TRBD2,NA,TRBV28,TGTGCCAGTGCGGGGGGGACCACAGATACGCAGTATTTT,CASAGGTTDTQYF
TRBJ2-2,TRBD2,NA,TRBV5-1,TGCGCCAGCAGCTTGCTGGTGGGAGGGAGTACCGGGGAGCTGTTTTTT,CASSLLVGGSTGELFF
TRBJ1-2,NA,NA,TRBV6-1,TGTGCCAGCAGTTCCCCACAGGGCGGTTGGTATGGCTACACCTTC,CASSSPQGGWYGYTF
TRBJ1-1,TRBD1,NA,TRBV18,TGTGCCAGCTCCCCCCAGGGGGCTAGTGAAGCTTTCTTT,CASSPQGASEAFF
TRBJ1-5,NA,NA,TRBV9,TGTGCCAGCAGCCCCCAACAGGGCAATCAGCCCCAGCATTTT,CASSPQQGNQPQHF
TRBJ2-3,TRBD2,once,TRBV10-3,TGTGCCATCAGTATAGGGACTAGCGGGAGTGGTGATACGCAGTATTTT,CAISIGTSGSGDTQYF
TRBJ1-2,NA,NA,TRBV12-3/TRBV12-4,TGTGCCAGCAGTGCGGGGGCGGGAGGCTACACCTTC,CASSAGAGGYTF
TRBJ2-7,NA,NA,TRBV27,TGTGCCAGCAGCCCGGGGTCCTACGAGCAGTACTTC,CASSPGSYEQYF
TRBJ1-1,NA,NA,TRBV4-3,TGCGCCAGCAGCCAAGGAGGGAACACTGAAGCTTTCTTT,CASSQGGNTEAFF
TRBJ2-3,NA,NA,TRBV9,TGTGCCAGCAGCGTCCCCACCGGGGGTACGCAGTATTTT,CASSVPTGGTQYF
TRBJ2-1,TRBD2,NA,TRBV27,TGTGCCAGCAGTTTAACGGGAGGGCGAAAAAATGAGCAGTTCTTC,CASSLTGGRKNEQFF
TRBJ1-2,TRBD1,NA,TRBV18,TGTGCCAGCTCACCAGGACAGGGGAGCTATGGCTACACCTTC,CASSPGQGSYGYTF
TRBJ1-4,TRBD1,NA,TRBV6-5,TGTGCCAGCCGCTCCTGGAGGGGGCTGGGGGAAAAACTGTTTTTT,CASRSWRGLGEKLFF
TRBJ1-2,NA,NA,TRBV7-3,TGTGCCAGCAGCTCCCTAGGCGGGGACTATGGCTACACCTTC,CASSSLGGDYGYTF
TRBJ2-2,NA,NA,TRBV7-9,TGTGCCAGCAGCTTAGGACAGATGACCGGGGAGCTGTTTTTT,CASSLGQMTGELFF
TRBJ2-7,TRBD2,NA,TRBV9,TGTGCCAGCAGCAGCGGACTAGCGGTATGGCCCTACGAGCAGTACTTC,CASSSGLAVWPYEQYF
TRBJ2-7,TRBD1,once,TRBV2,TGTGCCAGCAGTGGCAGGGGGATCTCCTACGAGCAGTACTTC,CASSGRGISYEQYF
TRBJ2-1,TRBD1,NA,TRBV5-1,TGCGCCAGCAGCCCCGCCGACAGGGGGCTATACAATGAGCAGTTCTTC,CASSPADRGLYNEQFF
TRBJ2-7,NA,NA,TRBV11-1,TGTGCCAGCAGCTTGGGTCAGGGCAGCTCCTACGAGCAGTACTTC,CASSLGQGSSYEQYF
TRBJ1-1,NA,NA,TRBV30,TGTGCCTGGAGTGGCGGCAGGGTACCAGCTTTCTTT,CAWSGGRVPAFF
TRBJ1-2,NA,NA,TRBV2,TGTGCCAGCAGTGAAGGAAACAGTTTCCGTCTAAATGGCTACACCTTC,CASSEGNSFRLNGYTF
TRBJ1-3,NA,NA,TRBV12-3/TRBV12-4,TGTGCCAGCAGCCTGGACAGAGGAAACACCATATATTTT,CASSLDRGNTIYF
TRBJ1-2,NA,NA,TRBV6-6,TGTGCCAGCAGCCTAGGACAGTCCTATGGCTACACCTTC,CASSLGQSYGYTF